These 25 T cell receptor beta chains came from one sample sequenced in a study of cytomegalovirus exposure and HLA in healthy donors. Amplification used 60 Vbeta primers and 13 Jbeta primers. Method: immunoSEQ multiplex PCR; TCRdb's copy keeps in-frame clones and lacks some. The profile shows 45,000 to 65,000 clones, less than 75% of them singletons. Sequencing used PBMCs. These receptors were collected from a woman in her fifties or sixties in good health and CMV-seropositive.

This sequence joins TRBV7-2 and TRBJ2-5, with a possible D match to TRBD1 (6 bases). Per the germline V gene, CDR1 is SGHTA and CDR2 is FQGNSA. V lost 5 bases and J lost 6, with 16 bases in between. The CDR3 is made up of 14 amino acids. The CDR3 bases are TGTGCCAGCAGCGAGACCCGGACAGTTAAGACCCAGTACTTC. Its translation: CASSETRTVKTQYF. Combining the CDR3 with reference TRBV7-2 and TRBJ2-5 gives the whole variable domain GAGVSQSPSNKVTEKGKDVELRCDPISGHTALYWYRQSLGQGLEFLIYFQGNSAPDKSGLPSDRFSAERTGGSVSTLTIQRTQQEDSAVYLCASSETRTVKTQYFGPGTRLLVL.

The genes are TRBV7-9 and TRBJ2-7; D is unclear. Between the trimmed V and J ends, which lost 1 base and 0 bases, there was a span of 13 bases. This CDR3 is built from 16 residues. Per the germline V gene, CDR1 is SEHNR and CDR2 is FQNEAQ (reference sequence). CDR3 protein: CASSLGVSSLSYEQYF. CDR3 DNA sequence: TGTGCCAGCAGCTTAGGTGTTAGCTCCCTCTCCTACGAGCAGTACTTC.

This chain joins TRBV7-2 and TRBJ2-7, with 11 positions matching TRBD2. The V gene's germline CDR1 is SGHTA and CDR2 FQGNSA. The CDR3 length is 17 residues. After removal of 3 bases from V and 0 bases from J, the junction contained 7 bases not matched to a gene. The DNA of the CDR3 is TGTGCCAGCAGCTTTAGGACTAGCGGGTTTACCTCCTACGAGCAGTACTTC. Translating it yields CASSFRTSGFTSYEQYF.

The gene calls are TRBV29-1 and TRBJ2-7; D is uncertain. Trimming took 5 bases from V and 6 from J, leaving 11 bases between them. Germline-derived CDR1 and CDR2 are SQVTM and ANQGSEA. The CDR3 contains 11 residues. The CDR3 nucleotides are TGCAGCGTTCTCTCCGTATCCGAGCAGTACTTC. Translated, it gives CSVLSVSEQYF.

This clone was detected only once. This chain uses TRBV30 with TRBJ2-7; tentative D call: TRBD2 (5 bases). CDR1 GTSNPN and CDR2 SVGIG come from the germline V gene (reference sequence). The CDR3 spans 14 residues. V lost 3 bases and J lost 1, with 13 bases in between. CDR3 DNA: TGTGCCTGGAGCTATGGAGCGGATTCCTACGAGCAGTACTTC. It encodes CAWSYGADSYEQYF.

The CDR3: CASSVSAGTEAFF. CDR3 in DNA: TGTGCCAGCAGCGTGTCGGCGGGCACTGAAGCTTTCTTT. This chain uses TRBV11-2 with TRBJ1-1; D remains unclear. Germline V gene sequence: CDR1 SGHAT, CDR2 FQNNGV. The CDR3 loop spans 13 amino acids. V dropped 5 bases and J dropped 4 bases, with 11 bases sitting between them. The variable domain in full, with the rest retrieved from reference TRBV11-2 and TRBJ1-1, is EAGVAQSPRYKIIEKRQSVAFWCNPISGHATLYWYQQILGQGPKLLIQFQNNGVVDDSQLPKDRFSAERLKGVDSTLKIQPAKLEDSAVYLCASSVSAGTEAFFGQGTRLTVV.

The CDR3 loop reads CASSLGGLNSGANVLTF. DNA for the CDR3: TGTGCCAGCAGTTTAGGGGGGTTAAACTCTGGGGCCAACGTCCTGACTTTC. V gene TRBV27 combines with J gene TRBJ2-6, with a tentative D call TRBD2 (6 bases). Looked up from germline, CDR1 is MNHEY and CDR2 is SMNVEV (reference sequence). Trimming stripped 2 bases from V and 0 bases from J, with 11 bases between. The length of the CDR3 is 17 residues.

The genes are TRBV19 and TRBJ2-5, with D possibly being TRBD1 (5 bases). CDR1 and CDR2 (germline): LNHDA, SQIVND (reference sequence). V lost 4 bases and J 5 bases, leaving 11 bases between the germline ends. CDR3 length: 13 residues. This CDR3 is CASSRQLRETQYF. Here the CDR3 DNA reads TGTGCCAGTAGTAGACAGTTAAGGGAGACCCAGTACTTC.

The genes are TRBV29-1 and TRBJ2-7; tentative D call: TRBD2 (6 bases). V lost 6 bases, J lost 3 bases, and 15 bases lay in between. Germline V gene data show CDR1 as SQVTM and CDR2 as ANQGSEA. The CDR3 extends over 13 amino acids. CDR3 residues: CSVVGGSVYEQYF. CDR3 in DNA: TGCAGCGTCGTTGGGGGGTCGGTCTACGAGCAGTACTTC.

The CDR3: CASSEFGSAGETQYF. CDR3 coding DNA: TGTGCCAGCAGTGAATTCGGGAGTGCGGGAGAGACCCAGTACTTC. The chain carries TRBV6-4 and TRBJ2-5; maybe TRBD2 (6 bases). Germline V gene sequence: CDR1 MRHNA, CDR2 SNTAGT. CDR3 length equals 15 residues. V was cut by 3 bases and J by 4 bases, with 15 bases left in between.

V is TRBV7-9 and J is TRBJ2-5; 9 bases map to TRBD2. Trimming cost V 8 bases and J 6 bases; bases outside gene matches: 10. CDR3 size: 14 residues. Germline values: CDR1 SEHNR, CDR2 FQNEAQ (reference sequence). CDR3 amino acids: CASRELAGRKTQYF. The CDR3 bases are TGTGCCAGCCGGGAACTAGCGGGCCGGAAGACCCAGTACTTC.

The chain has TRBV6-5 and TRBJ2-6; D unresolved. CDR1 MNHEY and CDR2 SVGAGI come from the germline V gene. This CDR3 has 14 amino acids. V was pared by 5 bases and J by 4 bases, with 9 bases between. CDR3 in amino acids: CASSPSSGANVLTF. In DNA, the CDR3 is TGTGCCAGCAGTCCATCATCCGGGGCCAACGTCCTGACTTTC.

CDR3 in DNA: TGTGCCAGCAGTTTGGTGGCGGGAATCGATTCAGATACGCAGTATTTT. Its protein product is CASSLVAGIDSDTQYF. The V call is TRBV28, the J call TRBJ2-3, with D possibly TRBD2 on 6 matching bases. Trimming shortened V by 3 bases and J by 4 bases, and 17 bases separated the two germline ends. The CDR3 extends over 16 amino acids. Germline loops: CDR1 MDHEN, CDR2 SYDVKM.

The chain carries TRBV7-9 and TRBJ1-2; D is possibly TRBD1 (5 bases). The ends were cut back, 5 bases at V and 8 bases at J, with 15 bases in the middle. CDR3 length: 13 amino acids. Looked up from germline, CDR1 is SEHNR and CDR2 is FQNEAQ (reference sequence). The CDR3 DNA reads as TGTGCCAGCAGCCGCCGTGACGGGGGAGGCTACACCTTC. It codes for CASSRRDGGGYTF.

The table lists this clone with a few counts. The CDR3 is CASSSLGRDTEAFF. CDR3 sequence (DNA): TGTGCCAGCAGCTCCCTGGGGAGGGACACTGAAGCTTTCTTT. The rearrangement links TRBV11-2 to TRBJ1-1; D call uncertain. V gave up 4 bases and J gave up 3 bases, with 12 bases separating them. In germline, CDR1 is SGHAT, CDR2 FQNNGV. The CDR3 sequence is 14 residues long.

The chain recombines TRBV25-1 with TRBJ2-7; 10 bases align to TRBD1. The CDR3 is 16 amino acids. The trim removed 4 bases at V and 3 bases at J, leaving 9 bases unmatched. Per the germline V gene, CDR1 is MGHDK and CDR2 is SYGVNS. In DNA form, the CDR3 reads TGTGCCAGCAGTGGCAGGACAGGGGGTGAGTTCTACGAGCAGTACTTC. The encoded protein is CASSGRTGGEFYEQYF.

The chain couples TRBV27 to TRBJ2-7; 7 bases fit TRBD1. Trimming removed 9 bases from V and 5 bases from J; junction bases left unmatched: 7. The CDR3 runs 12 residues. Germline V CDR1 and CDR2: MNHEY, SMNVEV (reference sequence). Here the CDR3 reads CASADRVNEQYF. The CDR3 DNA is TGTGCCAGTGCCGACAGGGTCAACGAGCAGTACTTC.

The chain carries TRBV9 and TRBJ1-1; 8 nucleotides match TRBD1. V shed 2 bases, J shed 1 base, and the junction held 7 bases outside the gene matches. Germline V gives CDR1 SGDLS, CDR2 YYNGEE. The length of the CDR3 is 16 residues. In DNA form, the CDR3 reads TGTGCCAGCAGCGTCACGCCGGGGACAGGGAACACTGAAGCTTTCTTT. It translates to CASSVTPGTGNTEAFF.

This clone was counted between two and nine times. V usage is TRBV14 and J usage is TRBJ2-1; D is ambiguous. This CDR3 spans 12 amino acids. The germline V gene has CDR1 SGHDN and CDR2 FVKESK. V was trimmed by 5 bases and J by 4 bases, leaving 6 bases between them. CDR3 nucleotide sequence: TGTGCCAGCAGCAACTATTACAATGAGCAGTTCTTC. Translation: CASSNYYNEQFF. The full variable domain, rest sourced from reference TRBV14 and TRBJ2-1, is EAGVTQFPSHSVIEKGQTVTLRCDPISGHDNLYWYRRVMGKEIKFLLHFVKESKQDESGMPNNRFLAERTGGTYSTLKVQPAELEDSGVYFCASSNYYNEQFFGPGTRLTVL.

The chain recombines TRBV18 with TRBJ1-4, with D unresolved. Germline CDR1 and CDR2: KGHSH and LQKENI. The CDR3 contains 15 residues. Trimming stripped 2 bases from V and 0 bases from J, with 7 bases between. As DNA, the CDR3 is TGTGCCAGCTCACCATACGACACAACTAATGAAAAACTGTTTTTT. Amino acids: CASSPYDTTNEKLFF.

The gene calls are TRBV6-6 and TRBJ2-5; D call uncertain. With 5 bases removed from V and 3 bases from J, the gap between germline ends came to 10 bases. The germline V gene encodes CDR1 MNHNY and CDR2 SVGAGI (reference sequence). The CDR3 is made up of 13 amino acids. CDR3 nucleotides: TGTGCCAGCAGTCGCGACACGAAAGAGACCCAGTACTTC. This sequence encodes CASSRDTKETQYF.

CDR3 in amino acids: CASSIAVNYEQYF. CDR3 nucleotide sequence: TGTGCCAGTAGTATAGCCGTTAACTACGAGCAGTACTTC. This chain connects TRBV19 to TRBJ2-7; D not certain. CDR1 and CDR2 (germline): LNHDA, SQIVND (reference sequence). This CDR3 spans 13 amino acids. Trimming shortened V by 1 base and J by 3 bases, and 7 bases separated the two germline ends.

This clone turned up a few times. CDR3 protein: CASSSQAALRRKGDTEAFF. CDR3 DNA sequence: TGTGCCAGCAGCTCACAAGCGGCTCTAAGGCGGAAGGGTGACACTGAAGCTTTCTTT. The rearrangement uses TRBV5-4 and TRBJ1-1; D is uncertain. The CDR3 has 19 residues. V was pared by 3 bases and J by 3 bases, with 27 bases between. CDR1 and CDR2 (germline): SGHNT, YYREEE (reference sequence).

The CDR3 DNA is TGTGCCAGCTCACAAACGGGACAGGGGGCCGGGAACACTGAAGCTTTCTTT. This encodes CASSQTGQGAGNTEAFF. The chain is built from TRBV18 and TRBJ1-1, with 12 bases identical to TRBD1. Germline-derived CDR1 and CDR2 are KGHSH and LQKENI. The CDR3 is made up of 17 amino acids. The ends lost 4 bases at V and 1 base at J; junction bases unmatched: 7.

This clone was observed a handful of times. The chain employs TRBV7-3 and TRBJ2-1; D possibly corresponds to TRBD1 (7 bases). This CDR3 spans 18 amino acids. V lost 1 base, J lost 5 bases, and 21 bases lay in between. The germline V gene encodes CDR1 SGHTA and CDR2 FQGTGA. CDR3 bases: TGTGCCAGCAGCTTAAGGGGGAGGCCAGACAGGGAGAACAATGAGCAGTTCTTC. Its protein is CASSLRGRPDRENNEQFF. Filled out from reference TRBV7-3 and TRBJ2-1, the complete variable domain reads GAGVSQTPSNKVTEKGKYVELRCDPISGHTALYWYRQSLGQGPEFLIYFQGTGAADDSGLPNDRFFAVRPEGSVSTLKIQRTERGDSAVYLCASSLRGRPDRENNEQFFGPGTRLTVL.